The 30 T cell receptor beta chains below all came from one sample that was sequenced in a study of T cells in Graves' hyperthyroidism and ophthalmopathy. The investigators amplified TCR beta CDR3 regions from RNA transcripts. The study used the HTBI primer set for a first-round RT-PCR of the TCR CDR3. TCRdb re-called the multiplex PCR reads through MiXCR, storing one row per CDR3 protein. Of fewer than 700,000 distinct CDR3 sequences in the sample, 16% were seen once. The sequenced sample was blood. These receptors were obtained from a woman aged 25 to 39 with Graves' hyperthyroidism.

This clonotype was found many times. The V call is TRBV10-3, the J call TRBJ2-7; 7 bases line up with TRBD1. The CDR3 has 15 amino acids. Trimming at V came to 3 bases and at J to 5 bases, leaving 10 bases not matched to a gene. From germline, CDR1 is ENHRY and CDR2 SYGVKD. CDR3 protein: CAISDPTLTGNEQYF. CDR3 nucleotides: TGTGCCATCAGTGACCCGACTTTGACAGGGAACGAGCAGTACTTC.

This clonotype was counted ten times or more. The gene calls are TRBV6-5 and TRBJ2-3, with TRBD2 identical over 11 bases. V shed 0 bases, J shed 5 bases, and the junction held 7 bases outside the gene matches. The CDR3 is 17 amino acids. The germline V gene encodes CDR1 MNHEY and CDR2 SVGAGI. DNA for the CDR3: TGTGCCAGCAGTTACTCGGAACTAGCGGGAGAAGAAGATACGCAGTATTTT. Amino acid sequence: CASSYSELAGEEDTQYF.

This clonotype was counted at least ten times. The gene calls are TRBV11-2 and TRBJ2-3; D is uncertain. V was cut by 6 bases and J by 2 bases, with 9 bases left in between. Germline V gene lookup returns CDR1 SGHAT and CDR2 FQNNGV. CDR3 length: 13 residues. Here the CDR3 reads CASRTLTTDTQYF. CDR3 coding DNA: TGTGCCAGCAGGACCCTGACCACAGATACGCAGTATTTT.

This clonotype occurred a few times. This chain links TRBV6-5 with TRBJ1-2, with D perhaps TRBD1 (5 bases). This CDR3 comprises 13 residues. Trimming took 0 bases from V and 10 from J, leaving 12 bases between them. Germline V gene lookup returns CDR1 MNHEY and CDR2 SVGAGI. The CDR3, as DNA: TGTGCCAGCAGTTACTCAAGGGGCGAGCTCTACACCTTC. Encoded protein: CASSYSRGELYTF.

This clonotype appeared many times. This chain uses TRBV12-3 or TRBV12-4 with TRBJ1-1, with no clear D. CDR3 length: 13 amino acids. V was trimmed by 7 bases and J by 0 bases, leaving 9 bases between them. The CDR3 spells CASNNQLNTEAFF. The CDR3 DNA sequence: TGTGCCAGCAACAATCAATTGAACACTGAAGCTTTCTTT.

The chain links TRBV4-1 to TRBJ1-2; no firm D call. Looked up from germline, CDR1 is MGHRA and CDR2 is YSYEKL. The CDR3 has 15 residues. The V and J ends lost 1 base and 0 bases respectively, with 9 bases between them. This CDR3 is CASSQAATANYGYTF. In nucleotides, the CDR3 is TGCGCCAGCAGCCAAGCTGCCACCGCTAACTATGGCTACACCTTC.

This clonotype showed up many times. The chain uses TRBV2 and TRBJ2-5; perhaps TRBD1 as D (5 bases). In germline, CDR1 is SNHLY, CDR2 FYNNEI. V lost 3 bases and J 4 bases, leaving 9 bases between the germline ends. The CDR3 has 13 residues. In DNA form, the CDR3 reads TGTGCCAGCAGTGACAGGGCCGGAGAGACCCAGTACTTC. This translates into CASSDRAGETQYF.

This clonotype was counted ten times or more. The gene calls are TRBV7-6 and TRBJ2-1; the D call may be TRBD1 or TRBD2 (5 bases each). Trimming removed 2 bases at V and 8 bases at J, with 13 bases between. CDR3 length: 14 residues. Germline loops: CDR1 SGHVS, CDR2 FNYEAQ. CDR3 sequence: CASSLLYRDDEQFF. The CDR3 bases are TGTGCCAGCAGCTTACTATACCGGGACGATGAGCAGTTCTTC.

Ten or more counts support this clonotype. The V gene is TRBV7-2, the J gene TRBJ2-5; D is possibly TRBD2 (5 bases). Germline V gene lookup returns CDR1 SGHTA and CDR2 FQGNSA. V gave up 6 bases and J gave up 2 bases, with 16 bases separating them. CDR3 length equals 15 residues. CDR3 amino acids: CASREELARQETQYF. The CDR3 DNA reads as TGTGCCAGCAGAGAGGAGTTAGCGAGGCAAGAGACCCAGTACTTC.

Of note for this clonotype: A much larger clone is a single base away; this may be a read error. The J gene is TRBJ1-1, the V gene TRBV18; tentative D call: TRBD1 (5 bases). The germline V and J ends were trimmed by 2 bases and 4 bases, with 11 bases remaining between them. The CDR3 has 14 residues. CDR1 KGHSH and CDR2 LQKENI come from the germline V gene. The CDR3 reads CASSPSWGSTEAFF. The CDR3 DNA follows: TGTGCCAGCTCACCATCGTGGGGGAGCACTGAAGCTTTCTTT. The whole variable domain, filled in from reference TRBV18 and TRBJ1-1, reads NAGVMQNPRHLVRRRGQEARLRCSPMKGHSHVYWYRQLPEEGLKFMVYLQKENIIDESGMPKERFSAEFPKEGPSILRIQQVVRGDSAAYFCASSPSWGSTEAFFGQGTRLTVV.

As concerns this clonotype: Its ends do not fully match the called genes, so a read error is possible. The chain links TRBV9 to TRBJ2-1; 9 nucleotides line up with TRBD1. The CDR3 runs to 15 residues. CDR1 SGDLS and CDR2 YYNGEE come from the germline V gene. CDR3 nucleotide sequence: TGTGCCAGCAGCGTACAAGGACAGGGGTACAATGAGCAGTCCTTC. Translating it yields CASSVQGQGYNEQSF.

This clonotype was detected ten times or more. The chain carries TRBV6-1 and TRBJ1-5; D uncertain. Germline CDR1 and CDR2: MNHNS and SASEGT. The CDR3 has 12 amino acids. V lost 4 bases to trimming and J lost 2 bases, with 3 bases between them. The CDR3 region has the DNA TGTGCCAGCAGTGCAGGCAATCAGCCCCAGCATTTT. It specifies CASSAGNQPQHF.

This clonotype was counted only a few times. The CDR3 coding sequence is TGTGCCAGTAGTGCTGGGACAGGTGAGAACAATGAGCAGTTCTTC. It is translated as CASSAGTGENNEQFF. The chain employs TRBV19 and TRBJ2-1; 8 bases align to TRBD1. The CDR3 is 15 residues long. V lost 5 bases, J lost 5 bases, and 8 bases stayed unmatched. Germline V gives CDR1 LNHDA, CDR2 SQIVND (reference sequence).

The CDR3 bases are TGTGCCAGTAGTCACGGAGACAATCAGCCCCAGCATTTT. This sequence encodes CASSHGDNQPQHF. The chain recombines TRBV19 with TRBJ1-5; D unresolved. V lost 5 bases and J lost 3, with 8 bases in between. The CDR3 consists of 13 residues. CDR1 LNHDA and CDR2 SQIVND come from the germline V gene (reference sequence).

This clonotype was counted only a few times. V gene TRBV28 combines with J gene TRBJ1-1; D gene unclear. Germline lookup yields CDR1 MDHEN and CDR2 SYDVKM. This CDR3 is 15 amino acids long. V was cut by 4 bases and J by 4 bases, with 16 bases left in between. The CDR3 nucleotides are TGTGCCAGCAGTTCATCATACCGTACGGGCACTGAAGCTTTCTTT. It encodes CASSSSYRTGTEAFF.

The table lists this clonotype with a few counts. This chain joins TRBV14 and TRBJ2-7; D is unresolved. The CDR3 contains 15 residues. V lost 0 bases to trimming and J lost 2 bases, with 11 bases between them. Germline CDR1 and CDR2: SGHDN and FVKESK. CDR3 in amino acids: CASSQERTDPYEQYF. The CDR3 nucleotides are TGTGCCAGCAGCCAAGAAAGGACGGACCCCTACGAGCAGTACTTC. The full variable domain, completed using reference TRBV14 and TRBJ2-7, is EAGVTQFPSHSVIEKGQTVTLRCDPISGHDNLYWYRRVMGKEIKFLLHFVKESKQDESGMPNNRFLAERTGGTYSTLKVQPAELEDSGVYFCASSQERTDPYEQYFGPGTRLTVT.

The chain uses TRBV5-1 and TRBJ1-5, with D perhaps matching TRBD1 (5 bases). Trimming removed 0 bases from V and 3 bases from J, with 10 bases in between. The CDR3 has 15 amino acids. Germline CDR1 SGHRS, CDR2 YFSETQ. The CDR3 region is CASSLGVTDNQPQHF. As DNA, the CDR3 is TGCGCCAGCAGCTTGGGTGTGACAGACAATCAGCCCCAGCATTTT.

In regard to this clonotype: A much bigger clone sits one base away, suggesting this may be a read error. The CDR3 spells CASSGLIRYEQYF. In DNA form, the CDR3 reads TGTGCCAGCAGCGGCCTGATTAGATACGAGCAGTACTTC. This chain connects TRBV12-3 or TRBV12-4 to TRBJ2-7; no clear D. The germline V and J ends were trimmed by 6 bases and 4 bases, with 13 bases remaining between them. This CDR3 comprises 13 residues.

This clonotype was detected ten times or more. J is TRBJ2-7 and V is TRBV11-2, with TRBD2 identical over 8 bases. V lost 1 base and J lost 3; bases outside the gene matches: 8. Germline loops: CDR1 SGHAT, CDR2 FQNNGV. This CDR3 is 16 amino acids long. The CDR3 DNA reads as TGTGCCAGCAGCTTAGGGAGCCAGCGGGAGAACTACGAGCAGTACTTC. Translating it yields CASSLGSQRENYEQYF. The full variable domain, its missing parts supplied by reference TRBV11-2 and TRBJ2-7, is EAGVAQSPRYKIIEKRQSVAFWCNPISGHATLYWYQQILGQGPKLLIQFQNNGVVDDSQLPKDRFSAERLKGVDSTLKIQPAKLEDSAVYLCASSLGSQRENYEQYFGPGTRLTVT.

This clonotype was observed many times. The rearrangement uses TRBV28 and TRBJ2-1; D gene ambiguous. Deletions cut 2 bases from V and 7 bases from J, with 12 bases between. The CDR3 has 14 amino acids. Germline V gene sequence: CDR1 MDHEN, CDR2 SYDVKM. The CDR3 loop reads CASSLDRAFNEQFF. The DNA of the CDR3 is TGTGCCAGCAGTTTAGATAGGGCCTTTAATGAGCAGTTCTTC.

This clonotype showed up many times. The J gene is TRBJ2-7, the V gene TRBV6-1; D uncertain. V was clipped by 5 bases and J by 7 bases, with 12 bases between them. The CDR3 covers 12 residues. In germline, CDR1 is MNHNS, CDR2 SASEGT. The CDR3 DNA reads TGTGCCAGCAGTCCCGTCCTTTGGGAGCAGTACTTC. This translates into CASSPVLWEQYF.

This clonotype was picked up many times. This chain connects TRBV11-3 to TRBJ1-2, with D hard to call. CDR1 SGHNT and CDR2 YENEEA come from the germline V gene. V lost 1 base and J 6 bases, leaving 6 bases between the germline ends. The CDR3 consists of 12 residues. Here the CDR3 reads CASSLGADGYTF. Here the CDR3 DNA reads TGTGCCAGCAGCTTAGGGGCAGATGGCTACACCTTC.

As for this clonotype: One end of the junction is discordant with germline, which a read error may explain. The rearrangement joins TRBV24-1 to TRBJ2-7; D gene uncertain. Germline CDR1 reads KGHDR; CDR2 reads SFDVKD. The CDR3 totals 14 residues. The CDR3 DNA sequence: TGTGCCAGCAGTCAGACGGTACCCCTCCACGAGCAGTACTTC. The encoded protein is CASSQTVPLHEQYF.

This clonotype was detected many times. The chain links TRBV12-3 or TRBV12-4 to TRBJ2-1, with D perhaps matching TRBD2 (7 bases). The CDR3 totals 14 residues. The V and J ends lost 3 bases and 2 bases respectively, with 8 bases between them. Here the CDR3 DNA reads TGTGCCAGCAGTTTCGGGGGGCCCTACAATGAGCAGTTCTTC. This encodes CASSFGGPYNEQFF.

This clonotype was detected many times. The genes are TRBV28 and TRBJ2-7; D perhaps matches TRBD1 (6 bases). Germline V gives CDR1 MDHEN, CDR2 SYDVKM. This CDR3 has 18 residues. Trimming left V 5 bases short and J 3 bases short, with 26 bases between. CDR3 loop: CASSPTGRGGGSYYEQYF. The CDR3, as DNA: TGTGCCAGCAGTCCAACAGGGAGAGGTGGGGGATCGTACTACGAGCAGTACTTC.

This clonotype has at least ten counts. DNA for the CDR3: TGTGCCAGCAGTTTAATACAGATGAACACTGAAGCTTTCTTT. Residues: CASSLIQMNTEAFF. V is TRBV28 and J is TRBJ1-1, with unresolved D. The CDR3 has 14 residues. The V gene's germline CDR1 is MDHEN and CDR2 SYDVKM. Deletions cut 2 bases from V and 0 bases from J, with 7 bases between.

The rearrangement uses TRBV28 and TRBJ1-5; 7 bases fit TRBD1. This CDR3 spans 15 amino acids. CDR1 is MDHEN and CDR2 is SYDVKM in the germline V gene. V lost 7 bases, J lost 2 bases, and 8 bases stayed unmatched. This chain's CDR3 is CASIPTGMGNQPQHF. The CDR3, as DNA: TGTGCCAGCATCCCGACAGGGATGGGCAATCAGCCCCAGCATTTT.

The chain couples TRBV20-1 to TRBJ2-2; possibly TRBD2 for D (5 bases). CDR1 and CDR2 (germline): DFQATT, SNEGSKA (reference sequence). V was cut by 4 bases and J by 7 bases, with 13 bases left in between. The CDR3 sequence is 13 residues long. This CDR3 is CSAKALGNGELFF. The CDR3, as DNA: TGCAGTGCTAAGGCCCTCGGGAACGGGGAGCTGTTTTTT.

This clonotype was seen a few times. This chain joins TRBV19 and TRBJ2-7; 7 bases are a match to TRBD1. The CDR3 covers 15 residues. The junction had 7 bases not matched to a gene; V was cut back by 5 bases and J by 0 bases. Per germline, CDR1 LNHDA and CDR2 SQIVND (reference sequence). The CDR3 nucleotides are TGTGCCAGTAGTGAGGACAGGACGGTCTCCTACGAGCAGTACTTC. Protein: CASSEDRTVSYEQYF.

The genes are TRBV10-2 and TRBJ2-5; 12 bases match TRBD2. This CDR3 spans 15 amino acids. V dropped 5 bases and J dropped 1; count of bases not matched to a gene: 2. Germline CDR1 WSHSY, CDR2 SAAADI. The CDR3 sequence is CASSQTSGSQETQYF. The CDR3, as DNA: TGCGCCAGCAGTCAGACTAGCGGGAGCCAAGAGACCCAGTACTTC.